This T cell receptor (beta chain) was recorded in a study of persistence of HIV-infected CD4 T cells. Turning to the study itself: Multiple blood draws of up to 180 mL, except two donors with single leukapheresis. The study's findings and limits: Degenerate expanded CDR3beta sequences were enriched among CMV- and Gag-responding cells.

The libraries were made with immunoSEQ version 4 in survey mode. Method: immunoSEQ multiplex PCR; TCRdb's copy keeps in-frame clones and lacks some. The sample shows 25,000 to 35,000 clones, roughly four fifths of them seen only once. Stimulation used 10 ug/mL lysate from CMV-infected fibroblasts. CD40L-negative CD69-negative CD45RO-high memory CD4+ T cells were sorted as populations depleted of antigen-responding cells. Suppressive ART was started during chronic HIV-1 infection in these adults. The V end was cut by 5 bases, the J end by 12 bases, with 20 bases between. Germline V gene data show CDR1 as SGHTA and CDR2 as FQGNSA. This CDR3 has 15 residues. About this clone: No antigen is known for it.

Sequenced material: CD4+ T cells sorted from PBMCs after roughly 18-hour stimulation, taken from a patient who received antiretroviral therapy. This chain joins TRBV7-2 and TRBJ1-6; D is unclear. This receptor was identified in an adult man with HIV who was CMV-seropositive. CDR3 in amino acids: CASSTGPGKKGPLHF. CDR3 DNA: TGTGCCAGCAGCACCGGGCCCGGCAAAAAGGGACCCCTCCACTTT.